Each of the 8 T cell receptor beta chains below was sequenced from the same sample in a study of T cells in Graves' hyperthyroidism and ophthalmopathy. Authors of the study amplified TCR beta CDR3 regions from RNA transcripts. During a first-round RT-PCR of the TCR CDR3, the HTBI primer set was used. One entry per CDR3 protein results from TCRdb running MiXCR on the multiplex PCR reads. This sample yields hundreds of thousands of distinct CDR3 sequences, of which around 16% are seen a single time; roughly 13% belongs to the top ten. Sample: blood. The origin of the receptors is a woman aged 18-29 years with Graves' hyperthyroidism.

This clonotype was found many times. The V gene is TRBV7-9, the J gene TRBJ2-7; 7 bases map to TRBD2. CDR3 length: 13 residues. CDR1 and CDR2 from the germline V gene are SEHNR and FQNEAQ (reference sequence). Trimming took 7 bases from V and 2 from J; bases not matched to a gene: 5. The CDR3 loop is CASTRGRTYEQYF. CDR3 DNA: TGTGCCAGCACTCGCGGGAGAACCTACGAGCAGTACTTC.

The chain has TRBV7-6 and TRBJ1-1; the D is unclear. The germline V gene has CDR1 SGHVS and CDR2 FNYEAQ. Between the trimmed V and J ends, which lost 5 bases and 1 base, there was a span of 11 bases. The CDR3 totals 14 residues. CDR3 protein: CASSVKDGNTEAFF. The DNA for the CDR3 is TGTGCCAGCAGCGTGAAGGACGGGAACACTGAAGCTTTCTTT.

The chain has TRBV20-1 and TRBJ1-3, with 10 bases aligning to TRBD1. The CDR3 length is 16 residues. V gave up 1 base and J gave up 3 bases; unmatched junction bases: 6. In germline, CDR1 is DFQATT, CDR2 SNEGSKA (reference sequence). The CDR3 here is CSARAWDRGIGNTIYF. The CDR3 DNA is TGCAGTGCTAGAGCTTGGGACAGGGGAATTGGAAACACCATATATTTT.

The chain recombines TRBV7-9 with TRBJ2-3; 8 positions match TRBD2. Per germline, CDR1 SEHNR and CDR2 FQNEAQ (reference sequence). V dropped 5 bases and J dropped 5; count of bases not matched to a gene: 9. This CDR3 is built from 15 residues. CDR3 bases: TGTGCCAGCAGCCTGAGCGGGAGTTTTGGAGATACGCAGTATTTT. Translated, it gives CASSLSGSFGDTQYF.

The chain carries TRBV20-1 and TRBJ1-2; 7 bases are a match to TRBD1. Germline CDR1 reads DFQATT; CDR2 reads SNEGSKA (reference sequence). The CDR3 consists of 12 residues. V gave up 1 base and J gave up 6 bases; unmatched junction bases: 2. The DNA of the CDR3 is TGCAGTGCTAGAGGTACAGGGGATGGCTACACCTTC. This codes for CSARGTGDGYTF.

This chain links TRBV19 with TRBJ1-5; D is uncertain. Germline lookup yields CDR1 LNHDA and CDR2 SQIVND (reference sequence). The V end was cut by 6 bases, the J end by 0 bases, with 12 bases between. The CDR3 spans 15 residues. The CDR3 bases are TGTGCCAGTAGATCGGCAGCTGATAGCAATCAGCCCCAGCATTTT. It is translated as CASRSAADSNQPQHF.

Turning to this clonotype: This sequence may be a read error, since a much larger clone differs from it by one base. This chain links TRBV28 with TRBJ2-5; D may be TRBD2 (6 bases). The CDR3 spans 15 residues. The V end lost 10 bases, the J end lost 3 bases, and 21 bases lay between the germline ends. Germline V CDR1 and CDR2: MDHEN, SYDVKM. CDR3 in amino acids: CANSRGGTREETQYF. CDR3 bases: TGTGCCAACTCGCGGGGTGGGACTCGGGAAGAGACCCAGTACTTC.

This clonotype was observed many times. V gene TRBV24-1 combines with J gene TRBJ2-1; the D is unclear. The germline V gene encodes CDR1 KGHDR and CDR2 SFDVKD. This CDR3 comprises 13 residues. Trimming cost V 5 bases and J 8 bases, with 12 bases left between them. CDR3 in DNA: TGTGCCACCAGTGTCCCAAACAAGGATGAGCAGTTCTTC. It is translated as CATSVPNKDEQFF.